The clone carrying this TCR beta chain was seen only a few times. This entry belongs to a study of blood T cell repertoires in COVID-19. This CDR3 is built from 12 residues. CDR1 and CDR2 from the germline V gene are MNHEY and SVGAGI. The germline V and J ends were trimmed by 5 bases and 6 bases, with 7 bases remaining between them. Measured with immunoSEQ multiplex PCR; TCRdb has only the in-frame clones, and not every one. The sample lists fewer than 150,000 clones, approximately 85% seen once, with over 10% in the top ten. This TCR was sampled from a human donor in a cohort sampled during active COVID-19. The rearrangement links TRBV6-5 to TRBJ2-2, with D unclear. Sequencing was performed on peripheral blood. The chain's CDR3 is CASSQSAGELFF. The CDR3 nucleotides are TGTGCCAGCAGTCAGTCAGCCGGGGAGCTGTTTTTT.